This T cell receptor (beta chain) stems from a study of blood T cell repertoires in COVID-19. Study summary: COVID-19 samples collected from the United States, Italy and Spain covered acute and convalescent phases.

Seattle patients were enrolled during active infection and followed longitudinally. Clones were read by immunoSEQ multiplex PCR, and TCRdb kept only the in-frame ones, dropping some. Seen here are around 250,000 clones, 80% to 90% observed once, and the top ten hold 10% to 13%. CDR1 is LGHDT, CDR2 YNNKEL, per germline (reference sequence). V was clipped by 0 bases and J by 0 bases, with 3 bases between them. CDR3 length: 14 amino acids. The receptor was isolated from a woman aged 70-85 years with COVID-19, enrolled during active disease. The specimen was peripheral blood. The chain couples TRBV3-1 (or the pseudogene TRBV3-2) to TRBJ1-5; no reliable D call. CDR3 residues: CASSQDGSNQPQHF. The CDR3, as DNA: TGTGCCAGCAGCCAAGACGGTAGCAATCAGCCCCAGCATTTT.